The 7 T cell receptor beta chains below come from one sample, sequenced in a study of cytomegalovirus exposure and HLA in healthy donors. The study ran its PCR with 60 Vbeta and 13 Jbeta primers. Libraries were prepared by immunoSEQ multiplex PCR; TCRdb keeps only in-frame clonotypes and omits some of them. This repertoire shows 80,000 to 130,000 clones, more than 75% found once; its top ten account for over 3.5%. Sequences were obtained from PBMCs. The receptors shown here come from a woman between 45 and 65 years old in good health and CMV-seropositive.

The rearrangement uses TRBV30 and TRBJ2-7, with a weak D call TRBD1 (5 bases). The CDR3 is made up of 12 amino acids. V lost 4 bases to trimming and J lost 2 bases, with 9 bases between them. Germline values: CDR1 GTSNPN, CDR2 SVGIG (reference sequence). CDR3 amino acids: CAWTGKPYEQYF. The CDR3 DNA follows: TGTGCCTGGACAGGGAAACCCTACGAGCAGTACTTC.

The V and J genes are TRBV15 and TRBJ1-2; maybe TRBD1 (6 bases). CDR3 length: 13 residues. V was clipped by 0 bases and J by 8 bases, with 10 bases between them. In germline, CDR1 is LNHNV, CDR2 YYDKDF (reference sequence). CDR3: CATSRDRGGGYTF. Here the CDR3 DNA reads TGTGCCACCAGCAGAGATCGTGGGGGCGGCTACACCTTC.

In its sample, this clone was seen once. This sequence joins TRBV12-5 and TRBJ1-1; 10 bases map to TRBD1. Germline loops: CDR1 LGHNT, CDR2 FRNRAP. J gave up 5 bases and V 1 base, and 4 bases lay outside the gene matches. CDR3 size: 15 residues. The CDR3 DNA follows: TGTGCTAGTGGTTTGGGGACAGGGGGTGGAACTGAAGCTTTCTTT. Translation gives CASGLGTGGGTEAFF.

This clone was counted only a few times. V usage is TRBV5-6 and J usage is TRBJ2-3; 7 bases match TRBD1. CDR1 SGHDT and CDR2 YYEEEE come from the germline V gene. The CDR3 is made up of 14 amino acids. With 4 bases clipped from V and 3 bases from J, the junction kept 5 bases outside the gene matches. In DNA, the CDR3 is TGTGCCAGCAGCGCAACAGGGGTAACAGATACGCAGTATTTT. Its translation: CASSATGVTDTQYF.

In its sample, this clone was seen once. The chain employs TRBV9 and TRBJ1-1; TRBD1 is a possible D gene (6 bases). CDR1 and CDR2 (germline): SGDLS, YYNGEE. The CDR3 is 14 amino acids. Deletions cut 3 bases from V and 0 bases from J, with 9 bases between. CDR3 coding DNA: TGTGCCAGCAGCGAGGGGGATATGAACACTGAAGCTTTCTTT. It translates to CASSEGDMNTEAFF.

This clone was seen only a few times. V is TRBV19 and J is TRBJ2-7; 7 bases line up with TRBD1. CDR1 LNHDA and CDR2 SQIVND come from the germline V gene (reference sequence). V shed 6 bases, J shed 4 bases, and the junction held 9 bases outside the gene matches. The CDR3 extends over 14 amino acids. For the CDR3, the DNA is TGTGCCAGTAGCCCGGACAGGTATAGGTACGAGCAGTACTTC. This translates into CASSPDRYRYEQYF.

This chain links TRBV6-1 with TRBJ2-7; D unclear. The CDR3 is 13 residues long. Trimming left V 5 bases short and J 3 bases short, with 11 bases between. Per germline, CDR1 MNHNS and CDR2 SASEGT. In DNA, the CDR3 is TGTGCCAGCAGTCCCAGACAAGACTACGAGCAGTACTTC. Translated, it gives CASSPRQDYEQYF.